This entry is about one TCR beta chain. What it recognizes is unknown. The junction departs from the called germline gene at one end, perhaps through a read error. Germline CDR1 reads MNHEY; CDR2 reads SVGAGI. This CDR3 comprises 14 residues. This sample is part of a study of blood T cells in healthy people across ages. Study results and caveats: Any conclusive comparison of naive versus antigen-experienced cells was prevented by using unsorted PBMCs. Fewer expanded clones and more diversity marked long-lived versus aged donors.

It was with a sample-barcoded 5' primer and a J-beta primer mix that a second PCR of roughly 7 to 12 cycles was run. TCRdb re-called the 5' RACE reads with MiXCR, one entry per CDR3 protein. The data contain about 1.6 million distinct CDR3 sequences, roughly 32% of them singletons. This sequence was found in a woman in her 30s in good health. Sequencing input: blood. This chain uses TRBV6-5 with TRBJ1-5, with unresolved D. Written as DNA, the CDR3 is TGTGCCAGCAATTACTCAGGTACTAATCAGCCCCAGCATTTT. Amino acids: CASNYSGTNQPQHF.